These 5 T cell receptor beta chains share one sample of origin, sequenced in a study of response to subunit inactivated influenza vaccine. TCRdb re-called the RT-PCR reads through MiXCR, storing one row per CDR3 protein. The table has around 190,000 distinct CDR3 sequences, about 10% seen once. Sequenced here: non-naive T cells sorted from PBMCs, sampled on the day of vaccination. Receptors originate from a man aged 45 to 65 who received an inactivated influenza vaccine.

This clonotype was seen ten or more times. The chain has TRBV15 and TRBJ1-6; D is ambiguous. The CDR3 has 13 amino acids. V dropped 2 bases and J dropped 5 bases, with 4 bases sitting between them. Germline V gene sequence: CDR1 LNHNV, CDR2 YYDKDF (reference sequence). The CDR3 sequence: CATSRRNNSPLHF. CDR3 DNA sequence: TGTGCCACCAGCAGACGCAATAATTCACCCCTCCACTTT. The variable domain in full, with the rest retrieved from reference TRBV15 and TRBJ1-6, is DAMVIQNPRYQVTQFGKPVTLSCSQTLNHNVMYWYQQKSSQAPKLLFHYYDKDFNNEADTPDNFQSRRPNTSFCFLDIRSPGLGDTAMYLCATSRRNNSPLHFGNGTRLTVT.

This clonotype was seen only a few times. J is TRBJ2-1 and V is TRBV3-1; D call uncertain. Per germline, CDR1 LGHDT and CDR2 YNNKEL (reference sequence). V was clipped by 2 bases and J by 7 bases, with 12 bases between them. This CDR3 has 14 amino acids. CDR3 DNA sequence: TGTGCCAGCAGCCAATCATTGGTGGAAAATGAGCAGTTCTTC. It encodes CASSQSLVENEQFF.

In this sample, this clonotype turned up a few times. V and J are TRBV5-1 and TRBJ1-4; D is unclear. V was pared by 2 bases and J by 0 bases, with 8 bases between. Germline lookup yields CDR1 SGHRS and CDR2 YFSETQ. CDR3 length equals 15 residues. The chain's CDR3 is CASSFRATTNEKLFF. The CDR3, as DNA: TGCGCCAGCAGCTTCCGTGCAACAACTAATGAAAAACTGTTTTTT.

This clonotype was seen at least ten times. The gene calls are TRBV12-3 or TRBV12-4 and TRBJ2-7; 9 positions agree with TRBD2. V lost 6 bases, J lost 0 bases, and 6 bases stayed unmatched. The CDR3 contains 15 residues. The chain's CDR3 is CASRWSGGPSYEQYF. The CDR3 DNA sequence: TGTGCCAGCAGGTGGAGCGGGGGGCCCTCCTACGAGCAGTACTTC.

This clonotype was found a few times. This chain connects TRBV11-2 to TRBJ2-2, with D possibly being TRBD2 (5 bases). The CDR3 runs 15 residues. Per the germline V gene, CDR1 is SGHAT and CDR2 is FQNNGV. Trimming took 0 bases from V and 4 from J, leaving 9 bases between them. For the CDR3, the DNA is TGTGCCAGCAGCTTAGATTCGGGGTTCACCGGGGAGCTGTTTTTT. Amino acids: CASSLDSGFTGELFF.